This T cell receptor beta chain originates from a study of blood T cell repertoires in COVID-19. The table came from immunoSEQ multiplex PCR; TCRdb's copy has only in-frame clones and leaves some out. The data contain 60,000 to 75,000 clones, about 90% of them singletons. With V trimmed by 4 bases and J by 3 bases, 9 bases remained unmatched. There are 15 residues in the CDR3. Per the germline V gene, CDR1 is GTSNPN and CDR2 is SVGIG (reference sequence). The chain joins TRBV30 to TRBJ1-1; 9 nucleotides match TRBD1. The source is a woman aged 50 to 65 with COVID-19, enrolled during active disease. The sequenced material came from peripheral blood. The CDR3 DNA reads TGTGCCTGGAATGCGATAACAGGGGGCTACACTGAAGCTTTCTTT. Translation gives CAWNAITGGYTEAFF.